The sequence of this TCR beta chain was determined in a study of blood T cell repertoires in COVID-19 (dated by TCRdb to 2020 to 2022). With respect to the entire study: Samples covering the acute and convalescent phases of COVID-19 were provided by collaborators in the United States, Italy and Spain. The material from the prospective study consisted of cDNA or gDNA derived from T cells, B-cell-depleted T cells, or PBMCs. Subjects who had been exposed to COVID-19, were actively infected with it, or had recovered from it provided the deeply sampled blood TCRbeta repertoires that made up the dataset. The repertoires were released in a freely available public database intended as a resource for research on the immune response to SARS-CoV-2. Samples were obtained from the ongoing ImmuneRACE study (first 160 participants) and from 1,254 subjects provided by 6 global collaborators. A de-identified subject ID, COVID-19 status, age in years and sex were almost always included in the sample metadata. Where available, HLA class I and class II types were taken from metadata supplied by the sample provider and were not determined by assay-based typing.

Whole blood was collected in K2EDTA tubes by collaborating institutions according to the institutions' own protocols. For TCRbeta analysis, collaborator samples were shipped as frozen whole blood, as isolated PBMCs, or as DNA extracted from either sample type. Its CDR3 holds 15 amino acids, cysteine through phenylalanine. This entry keeps only the CDR3 DNA: 45 bases, framed from base 1. In the germline V gene, CDR1 corresponds to SGHTA and CDR2 to FQGNSA. Trimming accounts for 5 bases at V and 2 bases at J, while the number of junction bases matched to no gene is 6. Comments on this clone: Its antigen is unknown. Nothing much larger sits one base from this clone, and base qualities are not available.

TCRbeta CDR3 regions were amplified from genomic DNA using the immunoSEQ Assay, a bias-controlled multiplex PCR. As for the original processing: Nucleated cell counts per sample were estimated from amplification of reference gene primers within the assay. To quantify the absolute abundance of each unique TCRbeta CDR3 rearrangement, sequence reads were collapsed and filtered. For each sample, productive Simpson clonality was calculated by taking the square root of Simpson's diversity index across productive rearrangements. TCRdb obtained this table from immuneACCESS and retained in-frame rearrangements with V and J assigned. These tables miss some clones; where compared with another copy, unresolved V genes account for less than half of the shortfall, and the remainder is unexplained. The DNA gave D and trimming, while V, J and clone size come from that table. In all, the sample holds about 170,000 clones, and approximately 91% of those were seen once. Around 0.53% of the sample rests with the top ten.

Overall study outcomes, separate from this receptor: How much clinical and demographic metadata was included differed by source and by participant, and the metadata was provided uncurated.

This TCR was sampled from a man between 50 and 59 years old with acute or convalescent COVID-19. The sequence is built from TRBV7-2 and TRBJ2-1, with TRBD2 identical over 7 junction bases. Specimen: peripheral blood. CDR3 region: CASSKPGLTYNEQFF. Here is the DNA: TGTGCCAGCAGCAAACCGGGACTAACCTACAATGAGCAGTTCTTC. When the CDR3 is completed using the reference TRBV7-2 and TRBJ2-1 genes on either side, the full variable domain is GAGVSQSPSNKVTEKGKDVELRCDPISGHTALYWYRQSLGQGLEFLIYFQGNSAPDKSGLPSDRFSAERTGGSVSTLTIQRTQQEDSAVYLCASSKPGLTYNEQFFGPGTRLTVL.